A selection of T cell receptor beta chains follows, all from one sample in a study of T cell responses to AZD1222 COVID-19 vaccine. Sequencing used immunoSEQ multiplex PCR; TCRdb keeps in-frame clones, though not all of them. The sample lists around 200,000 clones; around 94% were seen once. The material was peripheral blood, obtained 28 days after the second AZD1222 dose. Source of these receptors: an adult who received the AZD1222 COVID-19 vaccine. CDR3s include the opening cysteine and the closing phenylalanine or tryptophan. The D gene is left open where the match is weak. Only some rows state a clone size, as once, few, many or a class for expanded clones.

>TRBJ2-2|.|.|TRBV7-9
CASSQTPGQWTGELFF
TGTGCCAGCAGCCAAACTCCGGGTCAGTGGACCGGGGAGCTGTTTTTT
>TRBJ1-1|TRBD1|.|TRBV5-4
CASSQDRVTEAFF
TGTGCCAGCAGCCAGGACAGGGTCACTGAAGCTTTCTTT
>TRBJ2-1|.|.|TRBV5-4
CASSFKGAHEQFF
TGTGCCAGCAGCTTTAAAGGGGCCCATGAGCAGTTCTTC
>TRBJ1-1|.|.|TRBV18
CASSPGRTAIERAFF
TGTGCCAGCTCACCGGGTAGGACAGCTATCGAGCGGGCTTTCTTT
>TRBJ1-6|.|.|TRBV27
CASSHLGYVESYNSPLHF
TGTGCCAGCAGTCACCTGGGGTACGTCGAATCCTATAATTCACCCCTCCACTTT
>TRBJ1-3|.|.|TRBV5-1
CASSWESGNTIYF
TGCGCCAGCAGTTGGGAGAGCGGGAACACCATATATTTT
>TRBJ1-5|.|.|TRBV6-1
CASSDRTSGNQPQHF
TGTGCCAGCAGTGATAGGACTTCCGGCAATCAGCCCCAGCATTTT
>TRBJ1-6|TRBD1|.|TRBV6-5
CASSYSGQRLSPLHF
TGTGCCAGCAGTTACTCGGGACAGAGGCTTTCACCCCTCCACTTT
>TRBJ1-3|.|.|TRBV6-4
CASRPLGRKLGNTIYF
TGTGCCAGCAGACCCCTCGGACGGAAACTCGGAAACACCATATATTTT
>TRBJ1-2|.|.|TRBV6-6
CASSYQQGYYGYTF
TGTGCCAGCAGTTATCAGCAGGGATACTATGGCTACACCTTC
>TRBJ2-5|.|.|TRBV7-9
CASSPGWRETQYF
TGTGCCAGCAGCCCTGGATGGCGGGAGACCCAGTACTTC
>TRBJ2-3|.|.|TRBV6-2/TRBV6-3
CASSSGGETDTQYF
TGTGCCAGCAGTTCAGGCGGTGAGACAGATACGCAGTATTTT
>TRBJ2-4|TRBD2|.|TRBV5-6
CASSPMSSGGGIANIQYF
TGTGCCAGCAGCCCCATGTCGTCGGGGGGAGGGATCGCAAACATTCAGTACTTC
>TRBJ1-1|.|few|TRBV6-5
CASSYSMPGKAFF
TGTGCCAGCAGTTACTCGATGCCAGGGAAAGCTTTCTTT
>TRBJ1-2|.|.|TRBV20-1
CSAPHRDGYTF
TGCAGTGCCCCCCACAGGGATGGCTACACCTTC
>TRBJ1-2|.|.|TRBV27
CASRRSRANYGYTF
TGTGCCAGCAGGCGGTCCCGGGCTAACTATGGCTACACCTTC
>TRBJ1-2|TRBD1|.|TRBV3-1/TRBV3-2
CASSQVTGGALDGYTF
TGTGCCAGCAGCCAGGTGACAGGGGGCGCATTGGATGGCTACACCTTC
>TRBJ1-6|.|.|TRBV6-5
CASRRTANSPLHF
TGTGCCAGCAGACGGACAGCTAATTCACCCCTCCACTTT
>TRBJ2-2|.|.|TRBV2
CASKGGWSGELFF
TGTGCCAGCAAGGGAGGTTGGTCCGGGGAGCTGTTTTTT
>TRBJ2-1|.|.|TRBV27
CASRVAPSYNEQFF
TGTGCCAGCAGAGTAGCGCCCTCCTACAATGAGCAGTTCTTC
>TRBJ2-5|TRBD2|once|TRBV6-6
CASSYRGSGRWETQYF
TGTGCCAGCAGTTACCGCGGTAGCGGGAGATGGGAGACCCAGTACTTC
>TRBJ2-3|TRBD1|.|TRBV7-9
CASSPGTGPSGPDTQYF
TGTGCCAGCAGCCCCGGGACAGGGCCCTCAGGTCCAGATACGCAGTATTTT